This paragraph reports one T cell receptor beta chain. This record comes from a study of T cells in Graves' hyperthyroidism and ophthalmopathy. The CDR3 loop spans 13 amino acids. Trimming took 4 bases from V and 3 from J, leaving 10 bases between them. Germline V gene sequence: CDR1 MGHDK, CDR2 SYGVNS. Amplified TCR beta CDR3 regions derived from RNA transcripts. The HTBI set primed first-round TCR CDR3 RT-PCR. TCRdb itself ran the multiplex PCR reads through MiXCR, one entry per CDR3 protein. The sample lists 650,000 to 800,000 distinct CDR3 sequences, 45% occurring once. This rearrangement joins TRBV25-1 to TRBJ2-7; D ambiguous. Sequences were obtained from peripheral blood or thyroid tissue (not recorded which). This clonotype originated in an adult man with Graves' disease, either hyperthyroidism or ophthalmopathy (not recorded which). This chain's CDR3 is CASSAKRVYEQYF. CDR3 bases: TGTGCCAGCAGTGCTAAAAGGGTCTACGAGCAGTACTTC.